These 20 T cell receptor beta chains were sequenced from one sample in a study of blood T cell repertoires in COVID-19. Produced via immunoSEQ multiplex PCR; TCRdb's table is partial and in-frame only. The sample contains roughly 150,000 clones, roughly 80% of which appear only once. Sequencing input: peripheral blood. These receptors were obtained from an elderly woman with acute or convalescent COVID-19.

This clone appeared a single time. The genes are TRBV6-5 and TRBJ2-7; 10 positions agree with TRBD2. The CDR3 runs 14 residues. V trimming: 11 bases; J trimming: 4 bases; junction bases outside the gene matches: 11. Germline lookup yields CDR1 MNHEY and CDR2 SVGAGI. CDR3 residues: CAAASGGARYEQYF. The CDR3, as DNA: TGTGCCGCAGCAAGCGGGGGGGCGCGGTACGAGCAGTACTTC.

The chain employs TRBV14 and TRBJ1-6; D not resolved. The length of the CDR3 is 13 residues. Per the germline V gene, CDR1 is SGHDN and CDR2 is FVKESK. The V end was cut by 1 base, the J end by 10 bases, with 8 bases between. The CDR3 sequence: CASSQVVESPLHF. CDR3 sequence (DNA): TGTGCCAGCAGCCAAGTGGTGGAGTCACCCCTCCACTTT.

V usage is TRBV6-5 and J usage is TRBJ2-1, with 11 bases aligning to TRBD1. The CDR3 consists of 15 residues. From germline, CDR1 is MNHEY and CDR2 SVGAGI. Trimming cost V 9 bases and J 4 bases; bases outside gene matches: 8. The CDR3 is CASQPGTGGYNEQFF. The DNA of the CDR3 is TGTGCCAGTCAACCCGGGACAGGGGGTTACAATGAGCAGTTCTTC.

The V gene is TRBV19, the J gene TRBJ2-5; the match to TRBD1 covers 7 bases. CDR3 length equals 14 residues. The V and J ends lost 10 bases and 1 base, in that order; junction bases with no gene match: 9. CDR1 and CDR2 (germline): LNHDA, SQIVND (reference sequence). CDR3 nucleotide sequence: TGTGCCACCTCCATAGACAGGGCCCAAGAGACCCAGTACTTC. Translation gives CATSIDRAQETQYF. Together with reference TRBV19 and TRBJ2-5, the CDR3 gives the full variable domain: DGGITQSPKYLFRKEGQNVTLSCEQNLNHDAMYWYRQDPGQGLRLIYYSQIVNDFQKGDIAEGYSVSREKKESFPLTVTSAQKNPTAFYLCATSIDRAQETQYFGPGTRLLVL.

The CDR3 DNA follows: TGTGCCAGCAGTCCACCGGGACAGTTAAGGCTCGGGGAGCTGTTTTTT. This sequence encodes CASSPPGQLRLGELFF. The gene calls are TRBV6-2 or TRBV6-3 and TRBJ2-2; 7 bases agree with TRBD1. The CDR3 loop spans 16 amino acids. The germline gives CDR1 MNHEY, CDR2 SVGEGT. V shed 5 bases and J 7 bases; nucleotides not matched to a gene: 13.

The gene calls are TRBV2 and TRBJ2-7; the match to TRBD1 covers 8 bases. CDR3 length: 14 amino acids. V lost 2 bases, J lost 5 bases, and 5 bases stayed unmatched. Germline CDR1 is SNHLY and CDR2 is FYNNEI. The CDR3 nucleotides read TGTGCCAGCAGTGAACACAGGGGGTTAAACGAGCAGTACTTC. Its translation is CASSEHRGLNEQYF.

The genes are TRBV6-5 and TRBJ2-7; tentatively, D is TRBD1 (5 bases). The germline V gene encodes CDR1 MNHEY and CDR2 SVGAGI. V lost 4 bases to trimming and J lost 2 bases, with 15 bases between them. CDR3 length: 15 amino acids. CDR3 amino acids: CASSLGPDPTYEQYF. Here the CDR3 DNA reads TGTGCCAGCAGTTTGGGGCCCGATCCTACCTACGAGCAGTACTTC.

This clone was counted a few times. This rearrangement joins TRBV5-6 to TRBJ1-1; possibly TRBD1 for D (5 bases). CDR1 and CDR2 from the germline V gene are SGHDT and YYEEEE. The CDR3 extends over 17 amino acids. The V and J ends lost 1 base and 1 base respectively, with 17 bases between them. The DNA of the CDR3 is TGTGCCAGCAGCTTGCTTGTTGGGGCGATTAGGAACACTGAAGCTTTCTTT. Its translation is CASSLLVGAIRNTEAFF.

The chain employs TRBV11-2 and TRBJ2-7, with 8 bases that match TRBD1. This CDR3 is 14 amino acids long. The trim removed 5 bases at V and 0 bases at J, leaving 3 bases unmatched. Germline V CDR1 and CDR2: SGHAT, FQNNGV. The CDR3 loop reads CASSLQGDSYEQYF. As DNA, the CDR3 is TGTGCCAGCAGCCTACAGGGGGACTCCTACGAGCAGTACTTC.

J is TRBJ2-7 and V is TRBV2; 8 bases are a match to TRBD1. Looked up from germline, CDR1 is SNHLY and CDR2 is FYNNEI. The CDR3 runs to 14 residues. J lost 3 bases, V lost 6 bases, and 7 bases had no gene match. CDR3 sequence reads: CASSLGQGGYEQYF. The CDR3 DNA is TGTGCCAGCAGCCTAGGACAGGGAGGCTACGAGCAGTACTTC.

This chain joins TRBV5-1 and TRBJ1-6; 8 positions agree with TRBD1. V lost 4 bases and J lost 6; bases outside the gene matches: 9. This CDR3 has 16 amino acids. CDR1 and CDR2 from the germline V gene are SGHRS and YFSETQ. The DNA for the CDR3 is TGCGCCAGCAGCCAAAGACCGGACAGGGCTAATTCACCCCTCCACTTT. Protein sequence: CASSQRPDRANSPLHF.

The genes are TRBV5-4 and TRBJ1-1; possibly TRBD1 for D (6 bases). This CDR3 is 14 amino acids long. CDR1 SGHNT and CDR2 YYREEE come from the germline V gene (reference sequence). The V end lost 3 bases, the J end lost 1 base, and 10 bases lay between the germline ends. The CDR3 DNA follows: TGTGCCAGCAGCTCCCAGGGGACGAACACTGAAGCTTTCTTT. This sequence encodes CASSSQGTNTEAFF.

V and J are TRBV4-2 and TRBJ1-6, with 10 bases that match TRBD1. The CDR3 covers 16 residues. CDR1 is LGHNA and CDR2 is YNFKEQ in the germline V gene. J gave up 9 bases and V 0 bases, and 5 bases lay outside the gene matches. The DNA of the CDR3 is TGTGCCAGCAGCCAAGACCCCGGGACAGGGGTTTCACCCCTCCACTTT. Translated, it gives CASSQDPGTGVSPLHF.

This clone occurred once. This sequence joins TRBV9 and TRBJ2-2; TRBD1 agrees at 7 bases. The ends lost 4 bases at V and 5 bases at J; junction bases unmatched: 8. The CDR3 covers 15 residues. Germline loops: CDR1 SGDLS, CDR2 YYNGEE. This CDR3 is CASSLWDSRTGELFF. CDR3 bases: TGTGCCAGCAGCCTATGGGACAGCCGAACCGGGGAGCTGTTTTTT. The full variable domain, rest sourced from reference TRBV9 and TRBJ2-2, is DSGVTQTPKHLITATGQRVTLRCSPRSGDLSVYWYQQSLDQGLQFLIQYYNGEERAKGNILERFSAQQFPDLHSELNLSSLELGDSALYFCASSLWDSRTGELFFGEGSRLTVL.

The chain links TRBV29-1 to TRBJ1-1, with 7 nucleotides matching TRBD1. The V and J ends lost 5 bases and 4 bases, in that order; junction bases with no gene match: 4. Looked up from germline, CDR1 is SQVTM and CDR2 is ANQGSEA. This CDR3 spans 12 amino acids. In DNA, the CDR3 is TGCAGCGTTCGACAGGGTTTCACTGAAGCTTTCTTT. This codes for CSVRQGFTEAFF.

J is TRBJ1-2 and V is TRBV14, with 9 bases identical to TRBD1. CDR1 SGHDN and CDR2 FVKESK come from the germline V gene. This CDR3 has 14 amino acids. The trim removed 1 base at V and 6 bases at J, leaving 3 bases unmatched. This CDR3 is CASSQAGTGHGYTF. The CDR3 DNA is TGTGCCAGCAGCCAAGCCGGGACAGGGCATGGCTACACCTTC. Based on the CDR3 plus reference TRBV14 and TRBJ1-2, the full variable domain is EAGVTQFPSHSVIEKGQTVTLRCDPISGHDNLYWYRRVMGKEIKFLLHFVKESKQDESGMPNNRFLAERTGGTYSTLKVQPAELEDSGVYFCASSQAGTGHGYTFGSGTRLTVV.

This sequence joins TRBV6-1 and TRBJ2-1, with 10 bases fitting TRBD2. Per the germline V gene, CDR1 is MNHNS and CDR2 is SASEGT. This CDR3 has 18 residues. The V segment lost 1 base and the J segment 5 bases; nucleotides outside the gene matches: 11. The CDR3 DNA sequence: TGTGCCAGCAGTGAAGTGCCAGGGGGAGCGGGAGGGAACAATGAGCAGTTCTTC. It codes for CASSEVPGGAGGNNEQFF.

The rearrangement uses TRBV7-8 and TRBJ2-5, with D maybe TRBD2 (6 bases). V was pared by 2 bases and J by 2 bases, with 12 bases between. The V gene's germline CDR1 is SGHVS and CDR2 FQNEAQ. This CDR3 spans 15 amino acids. The DNA for the CDR3 is TGTGCCAGCAGCTTACCGGGAGACATACAAGAGACCCAGTACTTC. It encodes CASSLPGDIQETQYF.

This clone was seen a handful of times. The rearrangement links TRBV5-1 to TRBJ1-2, with D maybe TRBD1 (5 bases). The CDR3 loop spans 15 amino acids. Trimming removed 0 bases at V and 8 bases at J, with 17 bases between. CDR1 is SGHRS and CDR2 is YFSETQ in the germline V gene. For the CDR3, the DNA is TGCGCCAGCAGCTTGGCGCTCGGGGGTGGGCTCGGCTACACCTTC. This encodes CASSLALGGGLGYTF.

This chain links TRBV11-2 with TRBJ1-1; TRBD1 is a possible D gene (5 bases). The CDR3 loop spans 13 amino acids. The germline gives CDR1 SGHAT, CDR2 FQNNGV. V lost 5 bases and J lost 0, with 7 bases in between. DNA for the CDR3: TGTGCCAGCAGCCGACAGCTGAACACTGAAGCTTTCTTT. Translation: CASSRQLNTEAFF.